This T cell receptor beta chain was obtained from a study of blood T cell repertoires in COVID-19. Overall study context: The United States, Italy and Spain were the sources of the acute and convalescent COVID-19 samples. PBMCs, B-cell-depleted T cells, or T cells were the source of the cDNA or gDNA that made up the material.

V gave up 3 bases and J gave up 7 bases, with 19 bases separating them. The germline V gene has CDR1 MDHEN and CDR2 SYDVKM. The CDR3 contains 16 residues. Here immunoSEQ multiplex PCR was the method, and the copy in TCRdb shows in-frame clones only, minus some. The sample includes under 150,000 clones, over 70% of them seen just once. Source material: peripheral blood. This clonotype was obtained from a man aged 45 to 65 with active or convalescent COVID-19. This sequence joins TRBV28 and TRBJ2-1; D not resolved. This chain's CDR3 is CASSFNGRRRLNEQFF. The DNA of the CDR3 is TGTGCCAGCAGTTTTAATGGCCGTAGGCGACTGAATGAGCAGTTCTTC.